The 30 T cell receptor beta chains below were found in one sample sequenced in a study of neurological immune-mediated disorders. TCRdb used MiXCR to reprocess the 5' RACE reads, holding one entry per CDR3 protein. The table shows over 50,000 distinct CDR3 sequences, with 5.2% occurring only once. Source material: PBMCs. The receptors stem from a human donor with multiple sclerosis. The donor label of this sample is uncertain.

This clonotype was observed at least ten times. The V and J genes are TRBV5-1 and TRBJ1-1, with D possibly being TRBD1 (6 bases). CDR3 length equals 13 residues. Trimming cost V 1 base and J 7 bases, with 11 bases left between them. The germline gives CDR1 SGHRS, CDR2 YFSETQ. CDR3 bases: TGCGCCAGCAGCTTGACCCAGGGGAATGAAGCTTTCTTT. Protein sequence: CASSLTQGNEAFF. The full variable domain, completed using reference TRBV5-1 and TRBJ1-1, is KAGVTQTPRYLIKTRGQQVTLSCSPISGHRSVSWYQQTPGQGLQFLFEYFSETQRNKGNFPGRFSGRQFSNSRSEMNVSTLELGDSALYLCASSLTQGNEAFFGQGTRLTVV.

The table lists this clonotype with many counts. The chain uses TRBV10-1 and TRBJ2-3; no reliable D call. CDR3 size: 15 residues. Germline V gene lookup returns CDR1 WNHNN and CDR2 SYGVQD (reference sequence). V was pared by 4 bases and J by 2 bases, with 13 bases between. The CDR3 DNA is TGCGCCAGCAGTGCCGACCCGACTTACACAGATACGCAGTATTTT. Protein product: CASSADPTYTDTQYF.

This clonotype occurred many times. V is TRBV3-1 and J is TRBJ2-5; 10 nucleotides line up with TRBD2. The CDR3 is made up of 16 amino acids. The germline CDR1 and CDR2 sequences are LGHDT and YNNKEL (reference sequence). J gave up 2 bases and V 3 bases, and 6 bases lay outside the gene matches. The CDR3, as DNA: TGTGCCAGCAGCCAGGGGATAGCGGGGGGTCAAGAGACCCAGTACTTC. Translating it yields CASSQGIAGGQETQYF.

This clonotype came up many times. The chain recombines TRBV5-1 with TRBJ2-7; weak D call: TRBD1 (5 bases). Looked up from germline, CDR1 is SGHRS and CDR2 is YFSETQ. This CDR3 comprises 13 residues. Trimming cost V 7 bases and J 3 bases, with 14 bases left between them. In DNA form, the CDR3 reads TGCGCCAGCTCTCCTGCCAGGGTCTACGAGCAGTACTTC. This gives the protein CASSPARVYEQYF.

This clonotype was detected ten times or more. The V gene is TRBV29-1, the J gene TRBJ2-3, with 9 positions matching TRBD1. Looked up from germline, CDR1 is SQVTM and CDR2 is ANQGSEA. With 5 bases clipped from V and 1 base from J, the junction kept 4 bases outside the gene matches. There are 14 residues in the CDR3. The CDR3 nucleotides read TGCAGCGTTACAGGGGGCGCTGGCACAGATACGCAGTATTTT. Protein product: CSVTGGAGTDTQYF.

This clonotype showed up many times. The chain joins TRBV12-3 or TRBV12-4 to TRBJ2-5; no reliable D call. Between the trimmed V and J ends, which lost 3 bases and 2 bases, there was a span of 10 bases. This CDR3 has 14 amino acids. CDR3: CASSFSANQETQYF. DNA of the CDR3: TGTGCCAGCAGTTTTTCAGCAAATCAAGAGACCCAGTACTTC.

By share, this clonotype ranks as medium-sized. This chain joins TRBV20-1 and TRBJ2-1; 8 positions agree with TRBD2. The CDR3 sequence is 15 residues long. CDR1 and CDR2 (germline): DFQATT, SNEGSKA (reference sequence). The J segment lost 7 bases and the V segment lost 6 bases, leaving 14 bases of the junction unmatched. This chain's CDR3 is CSATSGGRKMNEQFF. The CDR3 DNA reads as TGCAGTGCAACCTCGGGGGGGCGAAAAATGAATGAGCAGTTCTTC.

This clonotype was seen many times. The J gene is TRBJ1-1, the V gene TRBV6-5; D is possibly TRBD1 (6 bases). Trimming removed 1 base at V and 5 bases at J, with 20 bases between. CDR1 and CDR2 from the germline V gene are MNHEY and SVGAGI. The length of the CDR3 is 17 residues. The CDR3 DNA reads TGTGCCAGCAGTTACTGGTCCGGGGGCTCAGGAGGAACTGAAGCTTTCTTT. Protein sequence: CASSYWSGGSGGTEAFF.

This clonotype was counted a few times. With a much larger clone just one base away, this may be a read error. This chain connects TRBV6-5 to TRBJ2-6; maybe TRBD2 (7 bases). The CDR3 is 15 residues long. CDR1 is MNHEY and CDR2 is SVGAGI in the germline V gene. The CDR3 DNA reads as TGTGCCAGCAGGGCGGGGGCGGCTGGGGCCAACATCCTGACTTTC. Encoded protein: CASRAGAAGANILTF.

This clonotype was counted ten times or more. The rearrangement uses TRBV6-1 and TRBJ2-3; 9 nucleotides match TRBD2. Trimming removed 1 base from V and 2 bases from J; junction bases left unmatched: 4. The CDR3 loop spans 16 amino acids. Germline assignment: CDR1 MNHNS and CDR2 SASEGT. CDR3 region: CASSEVTSGLTDTQYF. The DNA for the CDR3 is TGTGCCAGCAGTGAAGTGACTAGCGGTCTCACAGATACGCAGTATTTT.

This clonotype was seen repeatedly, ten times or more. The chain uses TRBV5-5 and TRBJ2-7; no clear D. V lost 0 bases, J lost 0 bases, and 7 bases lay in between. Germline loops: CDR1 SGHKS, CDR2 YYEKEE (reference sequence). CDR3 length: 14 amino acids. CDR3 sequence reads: CASSLAIFSYEQYF. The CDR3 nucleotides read TGTGCCAGCAGCTTGGCGATATTCTCCTACGAGCAGTACTTC.

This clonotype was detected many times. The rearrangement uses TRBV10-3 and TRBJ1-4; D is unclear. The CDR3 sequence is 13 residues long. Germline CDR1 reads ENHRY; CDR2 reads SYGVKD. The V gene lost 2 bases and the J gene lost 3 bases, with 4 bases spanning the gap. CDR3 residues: CAISEGSNEKLFF. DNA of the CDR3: TGTGCCATCAGTGAGGGGTCTAATGAAAAACTGTTTTTT.

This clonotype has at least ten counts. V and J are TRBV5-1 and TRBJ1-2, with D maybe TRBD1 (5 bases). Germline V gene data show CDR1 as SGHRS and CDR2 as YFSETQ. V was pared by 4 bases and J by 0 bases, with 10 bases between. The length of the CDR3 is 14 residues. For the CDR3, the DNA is TGCGCCAGCAGCGGGGGAAGCCCTAACTATGGCTACACCTTC. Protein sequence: CASSGGSPNYGYTF.

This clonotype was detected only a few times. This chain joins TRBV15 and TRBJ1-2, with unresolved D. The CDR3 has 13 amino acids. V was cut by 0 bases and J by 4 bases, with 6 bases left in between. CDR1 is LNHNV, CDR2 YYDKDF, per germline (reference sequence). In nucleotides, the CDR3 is TGTGCCACCAGCAGAGATCCTGGCTATGGCTACACCTTC. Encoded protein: CATSRDPGYGYTF.

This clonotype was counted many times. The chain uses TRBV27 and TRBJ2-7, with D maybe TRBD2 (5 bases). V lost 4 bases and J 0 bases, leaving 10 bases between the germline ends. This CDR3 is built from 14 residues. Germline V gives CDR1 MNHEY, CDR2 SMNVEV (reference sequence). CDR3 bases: TGTGCCAGCAGTTCTCTCGGGAACTCCTACGAGCAGTACTTC. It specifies CASSSLGNSYEQYF.

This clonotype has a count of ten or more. This chain's CDR3 is CSARPPGRGSSYNEQFF. CDR3 DNA sequence: TGCAGTGCTAGACCCCCCGGGCGGGGGAGCTCCTACAATGAGCAGTTCTTC. The V and J genes are TRBV20-1 and TRBJ2-1, with TRBD2 matching over 7 bases. After removal of 2 bases from V and 0 bases from J, the junction contained 10 bases not matched to a gene. Germline V gives CDR1 DFQATT, CDR2 SNEGSKA (reference sequence). The CDR3 runs 17 residues.

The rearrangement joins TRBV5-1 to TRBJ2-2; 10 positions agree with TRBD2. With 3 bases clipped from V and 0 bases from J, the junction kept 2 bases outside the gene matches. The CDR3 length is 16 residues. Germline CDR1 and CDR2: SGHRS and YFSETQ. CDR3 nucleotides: TGCGCCAGCAGCTCCGGACTAGCGGCGAACACCGGGGAGCTGTTTTTT. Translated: CASSSGLAANTGELFF.

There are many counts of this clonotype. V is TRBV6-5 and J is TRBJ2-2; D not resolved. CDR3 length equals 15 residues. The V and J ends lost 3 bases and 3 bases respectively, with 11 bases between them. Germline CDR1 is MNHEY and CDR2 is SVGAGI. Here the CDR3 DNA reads TGTGCCAGCAGTTATTCTTCAAGCTACACCGGGGAGCTGTTTTTT. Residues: CASSYSSSYTGELFF.

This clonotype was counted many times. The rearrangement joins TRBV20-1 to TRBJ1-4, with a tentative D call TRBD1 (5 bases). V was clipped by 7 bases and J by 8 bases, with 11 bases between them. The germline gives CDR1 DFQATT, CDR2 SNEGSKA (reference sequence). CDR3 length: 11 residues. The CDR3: CSGGTYEKLFF. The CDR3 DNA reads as TGCAGTGGTGGGACGTACGAAAAACTGTTTTTT.

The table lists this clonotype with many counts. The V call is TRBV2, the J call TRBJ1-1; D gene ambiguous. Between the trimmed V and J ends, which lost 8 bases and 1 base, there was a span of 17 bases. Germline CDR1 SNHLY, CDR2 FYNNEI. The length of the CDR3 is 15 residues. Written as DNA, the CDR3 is TGTGCCAGCGTGGTGGGGATGGGCAGGAACACTGAAGCTTTCTTT. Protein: CASVVGMGRNTEAFF.

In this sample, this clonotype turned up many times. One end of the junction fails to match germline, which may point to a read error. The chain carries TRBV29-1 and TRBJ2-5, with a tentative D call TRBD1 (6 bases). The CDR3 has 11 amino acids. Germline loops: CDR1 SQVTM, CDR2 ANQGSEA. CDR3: CSVDRGSSELF. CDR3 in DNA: TGCAGCGTTGACAGGGGCTCTTCCGAGCTCTTC.

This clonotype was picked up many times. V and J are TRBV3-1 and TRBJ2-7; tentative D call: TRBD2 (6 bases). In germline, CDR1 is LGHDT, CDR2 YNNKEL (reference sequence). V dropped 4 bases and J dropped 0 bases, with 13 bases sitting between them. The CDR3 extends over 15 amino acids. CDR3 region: CASSRVRDSSYEQYF. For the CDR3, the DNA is TGTGCCAGCAGCCGGGTCAGGGACTCCTCCTACGAGCAGTACTTC.

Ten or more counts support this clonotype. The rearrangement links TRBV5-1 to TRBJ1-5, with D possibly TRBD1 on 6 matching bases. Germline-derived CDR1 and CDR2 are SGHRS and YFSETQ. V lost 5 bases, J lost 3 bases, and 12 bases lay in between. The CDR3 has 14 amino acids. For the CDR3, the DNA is TGCGCCAGCAGGCAGGGGCCTCACAATCAGCCCCAGCATTTT. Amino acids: CASRQGPHNQPQHF.

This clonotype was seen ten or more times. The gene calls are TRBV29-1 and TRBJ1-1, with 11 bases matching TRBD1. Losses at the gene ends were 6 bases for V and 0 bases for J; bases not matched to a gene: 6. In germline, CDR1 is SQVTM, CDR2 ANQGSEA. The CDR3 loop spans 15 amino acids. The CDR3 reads CSVGTGGLVNTEAFF. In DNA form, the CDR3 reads TGCAGCGTCGGGACAGGGGGGTTGGTGAACACTGAAGCTTTCTTT. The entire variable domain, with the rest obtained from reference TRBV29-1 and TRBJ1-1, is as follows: SAVISQKPSRDICQRGTSLTIQCQVDSQVTMMFWYRQQPGQSLTLIATANQGSEATYESGFVIDKFPISRPNLTFSTLTVSNMSPEDSSIYLCSVGTGGLVNTEAFFGQGTRLTVV.

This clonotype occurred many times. The CDR3 sequence is CASSLQGGTASSGANVLTF. The CDR3 nucleotides are TGTGCCAGCAGCTTACAGGGTGGGACAGCCAGCTCTGGGGCCAACGTCCTGACTTTC. This rearrangement joins TRBV5-5 to TRBJ2-6, with TRBD1 matching over 7 bases. The CDR3 extends over 19 amino acids. The ends lost 2 bases at V and 0 bases at J; junction bases unmatched: 11. The germline V gene has CDR1 SGHKS and CDR2 YYEKEE (reference sequence).

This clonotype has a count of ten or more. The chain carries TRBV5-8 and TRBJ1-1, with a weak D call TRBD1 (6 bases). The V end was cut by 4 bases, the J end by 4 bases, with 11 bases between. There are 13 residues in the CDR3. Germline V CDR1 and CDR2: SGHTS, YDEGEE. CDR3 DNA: TGTGCCAGCAGCCGCAGGGGCATCACTGAAGCTTTCTTT. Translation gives CASSRRGITEAFF.

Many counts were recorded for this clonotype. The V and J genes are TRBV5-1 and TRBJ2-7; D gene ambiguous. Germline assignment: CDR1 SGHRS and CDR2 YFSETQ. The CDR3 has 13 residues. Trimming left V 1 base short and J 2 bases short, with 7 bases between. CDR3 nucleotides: TGCGCCAGCAGCTTGAAGGCACCCTACGAGCAGTACTTC. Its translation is CASSLKAPYEQYF.

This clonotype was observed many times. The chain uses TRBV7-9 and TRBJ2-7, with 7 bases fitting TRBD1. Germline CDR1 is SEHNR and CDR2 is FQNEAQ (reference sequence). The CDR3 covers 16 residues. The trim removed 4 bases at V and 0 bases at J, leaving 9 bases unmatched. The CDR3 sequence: CASSSRSGTDSYEQYF. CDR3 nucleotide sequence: TGTGCCAGCAGCTCCAGATCCGGGACAGACTCCTACGAGCAGTACTTC.

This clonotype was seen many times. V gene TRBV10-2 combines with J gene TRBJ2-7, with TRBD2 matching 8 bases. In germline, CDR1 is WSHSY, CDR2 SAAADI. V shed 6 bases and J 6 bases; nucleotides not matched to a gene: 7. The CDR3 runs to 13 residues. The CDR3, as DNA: TGCGCCAGCAGCGGGAGGGGGGTCGGCGAGCAGTACTTC. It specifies CASSGRGVGEQYF.

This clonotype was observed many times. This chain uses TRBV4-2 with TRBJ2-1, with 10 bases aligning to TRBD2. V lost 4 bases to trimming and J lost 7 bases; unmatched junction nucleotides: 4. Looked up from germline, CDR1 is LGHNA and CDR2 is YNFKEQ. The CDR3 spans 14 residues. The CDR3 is CASSPAGGGNEQFF. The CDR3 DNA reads TGTGCCAGCAGCCCAGCGGGGGGGGGGAATGAGCAGTTCTTC.